This T cell receptor (beta chain) stems from a study of identical twins. CDR3 length: 11 amino acids. Trimming removed 7 bases at V and 9 bases at J, with 12 bases between. Germline V gives CDR1 SGHRS, CDR2 YFSETQ. TCRdb fed the 5' RACE reads into MiXCR, producing one record per CDR3 protein. This sample has roughly 290,000 distinct CDR3 sequences, with roughly 10% found just once. This clonotype was counted between two and nine times. Its antigen is unknown. Study results and caveats: Fewer insertions marked abundant cord blood beta clonotypes; young adult naive trended weakly, memory not at all. There was an excess of low generation probability in the out-of-frame alpha sequences that twins shared. With beta out-of-frame sequences, excess sharing by twins was weaker.

These same records also appear under a second study, on yellow fever vaccine responses in identical twins.

The chain carries TRBV5-1 and TRBJ2-3, with D unresolved. The clonotype was recovered from a woman under 30 in good health. Sequencing input: CD8+ T cells sorted from blood. Here the CDR3 DNA reads TGCGCCAGCGGGTCTTTTGACACGCAGTATTTT. Translated: CASGSFDTQYF.